This T cell receptor beta chain was captured by sequencing in a study of OX40 agonist ivuxolimab in advanced cancers. Study as a whole: Three patients showed partial responses: one hepatocellular carcinoma and two cutaneous melanoma cases. Study findings and constraints: Antigen targets of the expanded peripheral T cells went undetermined. Patients with a partial response at 0.1-3.0 mg/kg had among the lowest clonal expansion.

The germline V gene has CDR1 MNHEY and CDR2 SMNVEV (reference sequence). The CDR3 covers 14 residues. V was pared by 8 bases and J by 6 bases, with 16 bases between. Comment on this clone: What it binds is unknown.

TCRdb's copy holds only in-frame clones and misses some; the assay was immunoSEQ multiplex PCR. This table has 130,000 or so clones, approximately 94% appearing once. This rearrangement joins TRBV27 to TRBJ2-2; TRBD1 or TRBD2 may be the D gene (5 bases each). The sequences come from CD4+ or CD8+ T cells sorted from blood, collected in a trial of the OX40 agonist ivuxolimab. The sequence was collected from an adult with an advanced solid tumor such as melanoma, head and neck, liver or kidney cancer. CDR3 nucleotide sequence: TGTGCCAGCGCCCGTGGGGGAACCGCCGGGGAGCTGTTTTTT. Translating it yields CASARGGTAGELFF.